The rows below give T cell receptor beta chains drawn from one sample of a study of OX40 agonist ivuxolimab in advanced cancers. Assay: immunoSEQ multiplex PCR; the TCRdb copy retains only in-frame clones and omits some. The sample has around 23,000 clones, 65% to 85% seen once; the top ten hold 24%. The material was CD4+ or CD8+ T cells sorted from blood, obtained in a trial of the OX40 agonist ivuxolimab. Receptors were obtained from an adult with an advanced solid tumor such as melanoma, head and neck, liver or kidney cancer. CDR3s include the opening cysteine and the closing phenylalanine or tryptophan. Each record gives: CDR3 DNA, CDR3 protein, clone size, D gene, J gene, V gene. A D gene is named only where the DNA matches it firmly. Expanded clones are given a class, and other clones once, few, many or no size at all.

DNA: TGTGCCAGTAGTTTGGGACTAGCGGGGTCGTCCACCGGGGAGCTGTTTTTT
CDR3: CASSLGLAGSSTGELFF
size: .
D: TRBD2
J: TRBJ2-2
V: TRBV19

DNA: TGCGCCAGCAGGGGACTTGGGTTAAAACTGTTTTTT
CDR3: CASRGLGLKLFF
size: .
D: .
J: TRBJ1-4
V: TRBV4-1

DNA: TGTGCCAGCAGTCCCTACCCGGAGGGGCCCCAGCATTTT
CDR3: CASSPYPEGPQHF
size: .
D: .
J: TRBJ1-5
V: TRBV27

DNA: TGTGCCAGCAGCCCATCCCCCGGGGCGCCAGATACGCAGTATTTT
CDR3: CASSPSPGAPDTQYF
size: .
D: .
J: TRBJ2-3
V: TRBV9

DNA: TGCGCCAGCAGCCAAGTTGACCAGGGGAATGAGCAGTTCTTC
CDR3: CASSQVDQGNEQFF
size: .
D: .
J: TRBJ2-1
V: TRBV4-3

DNA: TGCGCCAGCAGCCCGGACAGCACCTACGAGCAGTACTTC
CDR3: CASSPDSTYEQYF
size: .
D: .
J: TRBJ2-7
V: TRBV5-1

DNA: TGCGCCAGCAGCCAAAGGACCGCCAAAGTTTACGAGCAGTACTTC
CDR3: CASSQRTAKVYEQYF
size: .
D: .
J: TRBJ2-7
V: TRBV4-1

DNA: TGTGCCTGCCTCCTGGAGGGGGCCAGTGAGCAGTTCTTC
CDR3: CACLLEGASEQFF
size: .
D: .
J: TRBJ2-1
V: TRBV30

DNA: TGTGCCAGCAGCTTGGTGGGGGGCCCCTACACTGAAGCTTTCTTT
CDR3: CASSLVGGPYTEAFF
size: .
D: .
J: TRBJ1-1
V: TRBV5-4

DNA: TGCGCCAGCAGCCAATGGACAGGCCCCTCCTACGAGCAGTACTTC
CDR3: CASSQWTGPSYEQYF
size: .
D: TRBD1
J: TRBJ2-7
V: TRBV4-3

DNA: TGTGCCAGCAGCCAAGATGCACCGAAGTTCTACAATGAGCAGTTCTTC
CDR3: CASSQDAPKFYNEQFF
size: .
D: .
J: TRBJ2-1
V: TRBV14

DNA: TGTGCCAGCGGCGTCCCCGGGACTACCACAGATACGCAGTATTTT
CDR3: CASGVPGTTTDTQYF
size: .
D: TRBD2
J: TRBJ2-3
V: TRBV6-6

DNA: TGTGCCAGCAGCTTGAAGCCCACTGAAGCTTTCTTT
CDR3: CASSLKPTEAFF
size: .
D: .
J: TRBJ1-1
V: TRBV5-4

DNA: TGTGCCAGCAGCTTGGAAGGACTAGCGGGGCGTAGTTACGAGCAGTACTTC
CDR3: CASSLEGLAGRSYEQYF
size: .
D: TRBD2
J: TRBJ2-7
V: TRBV5-8

DNA: TGTGCCTGGAACGACGTCAGGGGGCGGGAGCAGTACTTC
CDR3: CAWNDVRGREQYF
size: .
D: TRBD1
J: TRBJ2-7
V: TRBV30

DNA: TGTGCCAGCAGCTTAGAGGGGGTTGGCGCTGAAGCTTTCTTT
CDR3: CASSLEGVGAEAFF
size: .
D: .
J: TRBJ1-1
V: TRBV7-3

DNA: TGTGCCAGCAGCCCAGGGGGCGGGGCCGAGAGGGATTTT
CDR3: CASSPGGGAERDF
size: .
D: TRBD1
J: TRBJ2-3
V: TRBV9

DNA: TGTGCCAGCAGCTTATACTCATATAGCGGGGAGCTGTTTTTT
CDR3: CASSLYSYSGELFF
size: .
D: .
J: TRBJ2-2
V: TRBV11-3

DNA: TGCGCCAGCAGCCAAGAGGCCGTCGTCGGATCTAACTATGGCTACACCTTC
CDR3: CASSQEAVVGSNYGYTF
size: .
D: .
J: TRBJ1-2
V: TRBV4-3

DNA: TGTGCCAGCAGCAAAGAAGGTTGCAGGGGCCACCTCCCGGGGCAAGAGACCCAGTACTTC
CDR3: CASSKEGCRGHLPGQETQYF
size: .
D: .
J: TRBJ2-5
V: TRBV21-1

DNA: TGTGCCAGCTCACCGACCTTTTTGACGGGCACAGATACGCAGTATTTT
CDR3: CASSPTFLTGTDTQYF
size: once
D: .
J: TRBJ2-3
V: TRBV18

DNA: TGTGCCAGCAGCTTATATGACAGTAGCACAGATACGCAGTATTTT
CDR3: CASSLYDSSTDTQYF
size: .
D: .
J: TRBJ2-3
V: TRBV11-3

DNA: TGCAGTGCTAGACTAATTAACGAGCAGTACTTC
CDR3: CSARLINEQYF
size: .
D: .
J: TRBJ2-7
V: TRBV20-1

DNA: TGTGCCAGCAACACCGCTACCGAGCAGTACTTC
CDR3: CASNTATEQYF
size: .
D: .
J: TRBJ2-7
V: TRBV9

DNA: TGTGCCAGCAGCTTAGGGACTGGCACTGAAGCTTTCTTT
CDR3: CASSLGTGTEAFF
size: .
D: .
J: TRBJ1-1
V: TRBV11-2

DNA: TGTGCCAGCAGTTTAGTCCTAGCGGGGTCCACAGATACGCAGTATTTT
CDR3: CASSLVLAGSTDTQYF
size: .
D: TRBD2
J: TRBJ2-3
V: TRBV28

DNA: TGTGCCAGCAGTGCGGGACAGCTCTCCTACGAGCAGTACTTC
CDR3: CASSAGQLSYEQYF
size: medium-sized
D: TRBD1
J: TRBJ2-7
V: TRBV6-1

DNA: TGCGCCAGCAGTGATGGACAGGCTAGCACAGATACGCAGTATTTT
CDR3: CASSDGQASTDTQYF
size: .
D: TRBD1
J: TRBJ2-3
V: TRBV10-1

DNA: TGTGCCAGCAGCTCTAGTGAGCAGTTCTTC
CDR3: CASSSSEQFF
size: .
D: .
J: TRBJ2-1
V: TRBV7-9

DNA: TGTGCCACCAGCTTAACAGGGGGCCAGCCCCAGCATTTT
CDR3: CATSLTGGQPQHF
size: .
D: TRBD1
J: TRBJ1-5
V: TRBV15

DNA: TGCGCCAGCAGTGAGTCAAACTTCCCTAACACCGGGGAGCTGTTTTTT
CDR3: CASSESNFPNTGELFF
size: .
D: .
J: TRBJ2-2
V: TRBV10-2

DNA: TGTGCCAGCAGCCCAAAGGTCGGACCGGCGGGCAATGAGCAGTTCTTC
CDR3: CASSPKVGPAGNEQFF
size: .
D: .
J: TRBJ2-1
V: TRBV7-3

DNA: TGTGCCAGCAGAACTTCACAGGACAGCTCCTACGAGCAGTACTTC
CDR3: CASRTSQDSSYEQYF
size: few
D: .
J: TRBJ2-7
V: TRBV5-5

DNA: TGTGCCAGCAGCTCCGGTCAAGACAGGGGAAAGCTCTCAGCTAATGAAAAACTGTTTTTT
CDR3: CASSSGQDRGKLSANEKLFF
size: few
D: TRBD1
J: TRBJ1-4
V: TRBV7-6

DNA: TGTGCCAGCAGCGTAAACAGGGTACCCCCTTACAATGAGCAGTTCTTC
CDR3: CASSVNRVPPYNEQFF
size: medium-sized
D: .
J: TRBJ2-1
V: TRBV7-7

DNA: TGTGCCAGCACTCGACTAGCGGTCACAGATACGCAGTATTTT
CDR3: CASTRLAVTDTQYF
size: .
D: TRBD2
J: TRBJ2-3
V: TRBV6-1

DNA: TGCGCCAGCAGCTTGGAGGTGACTAGCGGGGCACATCAAGAGACCCAGTACTTC
CDR3: CASSLEVTSGAHQETQYF
size: few
D: TRBD2
J: TRBJ2-5
V: TRBV5-1

DNA: TGTGCCAGCAGTTTTCAGAGTCCAGAAGCTTTCTTT
CDR3: CASSFQSPEAFF
size: few
D: .
J: TRBJ1-1
V: TRBV28

DNA: TGTGCCAGCAGTTCCCAGGGAATGAACACTGAAGCTTTCTTT
CDR3: CASSSQGMNTEAFF
size: once
D: .
J: TRBJ1-1
V: TRBV27

DNA: TGTGCCACCAGCAGAGTCACGGGAGGGAAGACTGAAGCTTTCTTT
CDR3: CATSRVTGGKTEAFF
size: .
D: .
J: TRBJ1-1
V: TRBV15

DNA: TGCAGCGTAAAACGTAGCGGGAGGGGATACGAGCAGTACTTC
CDR3: CSVKRSGRGYEQYF
size: .
D: TRBD2
J: TRBJ2-7
V: TRBV29-1

DNA: TGTGCCAGCAGCTTGAACGTGGGTGGTCCGCAGTATTTT
CDR3: CASSLNVGGPQYF
size: few
D: .
J: TRBJ2-3
V: TRBV5-4

DNA: TGTGCCAGCAGCTCCCTTTCACCCCTCCACTTT
CDR3: CASSSLSPLHF
size: .
D: .
J: TRBJ1-6
V: TRBV11-2

DNA: TGTGCCAGCAGTTACCCACAGGGACGAGCTTTCTTT
CDR3: CASSYPQGRAFF
size: .
D: .
J: TRBJ1-1
V: TRBV6-5

DNA: TGTGCCAGCAGTCCGGGACAGGGCCCCTACGAGCAGTACTTC
CDR3: CASSPGQGPYEQYF
size: .
D: TRBD1
J: TRBJ2-7
V: TRBV27

DNA: TGTGCCAGCAGTAGCGACAGGGGAAATCAGCCCCAGCATTTT
CDR3: CASSSDRGNQPQHF
size: .
D: TRBD1
J: TRBJ1-5
V: TRBV25-1

DNA: TGTGCCAGCAGCTTAGCGATTTCGGCGGGACAGGGAAACGAGCAGTACTTC
CDR3: CASSLAISAGQGNEQYF
size: .
D: TRBD1
J: TRBJ2-7
V: TRBV7-9

DNA: TGTGCCAGCGCCCGGGGTGAAGGGGGCGAGCAGTACTTC
CDR3: CASARGEGGEQYF
size: .
D: .
J: TRBJ2-7
V: TRBV27

DNA: TGTGCCATCAGTGAGTCCGAGATAGGGGATACCCTCGGAGAGACCCAGTACTTC
CDR3: CAISESEIGDTLGETQYF
size: .
D: .
J: TRBJ2-5
V: TRBV10-3

DNA: TGTGCCAGCAGCTCAGGGGGAGGAAATTCACCCCTCCACTTT
CDR3: CASSSGGGNSPLHF
size: .
D: TRBD1
J: TRBJ1-6
V: TRBV4-2

DNA: TGCGCCAGCAGCCGAGACAGGTCTCTTTCACCCCTCCACTTT
CDR3: CASSRDRSLSPLHF
size: .
D: .
J: TRBJ1-6
V: TRBV4-3

DNA: TGCGCCAGCAGCTTGGACGGGCTTGGTGGTGGCTACACCTTC
CDR3: CASSLDGLGGGYTF
size: .
D: .
J: TRBJ1-2
V: TRBV5-1

DNA: TGTGCCAGCAGCGCACCCCAGGGAGCCGGGGAGCTGTTTTTT
CDR3: CASSAPQGAGELFF
size: .
D: .
J: TRBJ2-2
V: TRBV7-9

DNA: TGTGCCAGCAGCTCCGGGAGTAATGAGCAGTTCTTC
CDR3: CASSSGSNEQFF
size: .
D: .
J: TRBJ2-1
V: TRBV5-6

DNA: TGCGCCAGCAGCTTGATTACAGTAGGAAATGAGCAGTTCTTC
CDR3: CASSLITVGNEQFF
size: .
D: .
J: TRBJ2-1
V: TRBV5-1

DNA: TGTGCCAGCAGCGCCTACACAGATACGCAGTATTTT
CDR3: CASSAYTDTQYF
size: .
D: .
J: TRBJ2-3
V: TRBV7-2

DNA: TGTGCCAGCAGCGTAGAAGGACAGATCACAGATACGCAGTATTTT
CDR3: CASSVEGQITDTQYF
size: medium-sized
D: .
J: TRBJ2-3
V: TRBV9

DNA: TGCGCCAGCAGCTTGGCCGTGGGGGTGACTGAAGCTTTCTTT
CDR3: CASSLAVGVTEAFF
size: .
D: .
J: TRBJ1-1
V: TRBV5-1

DNA: TGCGCCAGCAGCCCGGGGACAGCGCAGTACTTC
CDR3: CASSPGTAQYF
size: .
D: TRBD1
J: TRBJ2-7
V: TRBV4-1

DNA: TGTGCCAGCAGTGAAAGCGGGAGGACGGAGACCCAGTACTTC
CDR3: CASSESGRTETQYF
size: .
D: TRBD2
J: TRBJ2-5
V: TRBV2